Each of the 27 T cell receptor beta chains below was sequenced from the same sample in a study of blood T cell repertoires in COVID-19. Generated by immunoSEQ multiplex PCR, the TCRdb table keeps only in-frame clones and is missing some. The sample lists hundreds of thousands of clones; less than 90% were seen once. Specimen: peripheral blood. The receptors here all came from a woman aged 45-65 years with COVID-19, enrolled during active disease.

The chain couples TRBV7-9 to TRBJ1-1, with 7 bases matching TRBD1. Germline-derived CDR1 and CDR2 are SEHNR and FQNEAQ (reference sequence). V dropped 6 bases and J dropped 5; count of bases not matched to a gene: 6. The CDR3 spans 13 residues. CDR3 loop: CASRSSGGTEAFF. DNA of the CDR3: TGTGCCAGCAGATCTTCAGGGGGAACTGAAGCTTTCTTT. Filled out from reference TRBV7-9 and TRBJ1-1, the complete variable domain reads DTGVSQNPRHKITKRGQNVTFRCDPISEHNRLYWYRQTLGQGPEFLTYFQNEAQLEKSRLLSDRFSAERPKGSFSTLEIQRTEQGDSAMYLCASRSSGGTEAFFGQGTRLTVV.

CDR3 DNA: TGTGCCAGTAGTATCGGACAGGTTGCTGGCTACACCTTC. Amino acids: CASSIGQVAGYTF. The rearrangement joins TRBV19 to TRBJ1-2; 7 bases agree with TRBD1. V was pared by 3 bases and J by 7 bases, with 5 bases of the junction left unmatched. Germline CDR1 and CDR2: LNHDA and SQIVND (reference sequence). The CDR3 spans 13 residues. Together with reference TRBV19 and TRBJ1-2, the CDR3 gives the full variable domain: DGGITQSPKYLFRKEGQNVTLSCEQNLNHDAMYWYRQDPGQGLRLIYYSQIVNDFQKGDIAEGYSVSREKKESFPLTVTSAQKNPTAFYLCASSIGQVAGYTFGSGTRLTVV.

The rearrangement links TRBV30 to TRBJ1-2; D is unclear. The CDR3 consists of 11 residues. The germline CDR1 and CDR2 sequences are GTSNPN and SVGIG (reference sequence). Trimming removed 0 bases from V and 5 bases from J, with 4 bases in between. DNA of the CDR3: TGTGCCTGGAGTGTCCCTTATGGCTACACCTTC. It encodes CAWSVPYGYTF.

This chain connects TRBV7-9 to TRBJ2-2, with 10 positions matching TRBD1. V lost 4 bases to trimming and J lost 8 bases; unmatched junction nucleotides: 7. The V gene's germline CDR1 is SEHNR and CDR2 FQNEAQ (reference sequence). The CDR3 loop spans 15 amino acids. The DNA for the CDR3 is TGTGCCAGCAGCTCGGGACAGGGGAATGCGGGGGAGCTGTTTTTT. It yields the protein CASSSGQGNAGELFF.

The chain recombines TRBV6-5 with TRBJ2-4; 8 nucleotides align to TRBD1. Germline assignment: CDR1 MNHEY and CDR2 SVGAGI. The trim removed 4 bases at V and 8 bases at J, leaving 7 bases unmatched. The CDR3 contains 14 residues. CDR3 amino acids: CASSFQGARDIQYF. The CDR3 nucleotides read TGTGCCAGCAGTTTTCAGGGGGCGCGGGACATTCAGTACTTC.

This clone appeared once. The chain uses TRBV11-2 and TRBJ1-2; 9 nucleotides agree with TRBD1. The V and J ends lost 6 bases and 4 bases, in that order; junction bases with no gene match: 9. This CDR3 comprises 15 residues. CDR1 SGHAT and CDR2 FQNNGV come from the germline V gene. The CDR3, as DNA: TGTGCCAGCAGTTACTCCGGGACAGGGACCTATGGCTACACCTTC. Translating gives CASSYSGTGTYGYTF.

CDR3 region: CAWRQHSSGGEKLFF. Here the CDR3 DNA reads TGTGCCTGGCGGCAACACTCCTCCGGGGGTGAAAAACTGTTTTTT. The gene calls are TRBV30 and TRBJ1-4; perhaps TRBD1 as D (5 bases). Germline lookup yields CDR1 GTSNPN and CDR2 SVGIG (reference sequence). Deletions cut 5 bases from V and 7 bases from J, with 20 bases between. CDR3 length: 15 amino acids.

This clone was counted a single time. The chain combines TRBV5-6 with TRBJ1-1; tentative D call: TRBD1 (6 bases). V gave up 5 bases and J gave up 5 bases, with 13 bases separating them. CDR3 length equals 13 residues. Looked up from germline, CDR1 is SGHDT and CDR2 is YYEEEE. CDR3 protein: CASRKQGETEAFF. The CDR3 DNA is TGTGCCAGCAGGAAACAGGGTGAAACTGAAGCTTTCTTT.

The chain links TRBV19 to TRBJ2-7, with 9 bases that match TRBD1. The trim removed 5 bases at V and 3 bases at J, leaving 8 bases unmatched. The CDR3 covers 15 residues. Per germline, CDR1 LNHDA and CDR2 SQIVND (reference sequence). CDR3 loop: CASSPSGTGYYEQYF. The CDR3 DNA reads as TGTGCCAGTAGTCCATCCGGGACAGGGTACTACGAGCAGTACTTC.

The chain couples TRBV29-1 to TRBJ1-5; 8 bases match TRBD1. Germline assignment: CDR1 SQVTM and CDR2 ANQGSEA. Trimming cost V 6 bases and J 6 bases; bases outside gene matches: 7. The length of the CDR3 is 13 residues. CDR3 region: CSVATGVAQPQHF. In DNA form, the CDR3 reads TGCAGCGTGGCGACAGGGGTCGCTCAGCCCCAGCATTTT.

The V call is TRBV2, the J call TRBJ1-2, with a tentative D call TRBD1 (5 bases). The ends were cut back, 2 bases at V and 6 bases at J, with 13 bases in the middle. The CDR3 is 14 residues long. The V gene's germline CDR1 is SNHLY and CDR2 FYNNEI. The CDR3 protein is CASSEQGSYNGYTF. In nucleotides, the CDR3 is TGTGCCAGCAGTGAACAGGGAAGCTACAATGGCTACACCTTC.

This chain uses TRBV11-3 with TRBJ2-1; a weak D match, TRBD1 (6 bases). CDR1 is SGHNT, CDR2 YENEEA, per germline. Trimming stripped 3 bases from V and 6 bases from J, with 9 bases between. The CDR3 covers 13 residues. CDR3 amino acids: CASSFSQGNEQFF. CDR3 coding DNA: TGTGCCAGCAGCTTTTCACAGGGCAATGAGCAGTTCTTC.

The chain carries TRBV25-1 and TRBJ2-2; 12 bases are shared with TRBD2. The junction had 6 bases not matched to a gene; V was cut back by 4 bases and J by 6 bases. CDR1 is MGHDK, CDR2 SYGVNS, per germline. This CDR3 region has 16 residues. The CDR3 reads CASSVLAGGPAGELFF. DNA for the CDR3: TGTGCCAGCAGTGTCCTAGCGGGGGGGCCCGCCGGGGAGCTGTTTTTT.

This clone was picked up a small number of times. This chain connects TRBV5-1 to TRBJ2-7, with a tentative D call TRBD1 (5 bases). CDR1 and CDR2 from the germline V gene are SGHRS and YFSETQ. CDR3 length: 17 amino acids. The V and J ends lost 2 bases and 1 base respectively, with 19 bases between them. The CDR3 sequence is CASSFGRAPMLSYEQYF. CDR3 coding DNA: TGCGCCAGCAGCTTCGGCAGGGCTCCGATGCTTTCCTACGAGCAGTACTTC. Based on the CDR3 plus reference TRBV5-1 and TRBJ2-7, the full variable domain is KAGVTQTPRYLIKTRGQQVTLSCSPISGHRSVSWYQQTPGQGLQFLFEYFSETQRNKGNFPGRFSGRQFSNSRSEMNVSTLELGDSALYLCASSFGRAPMLSYEQYFGPGTRLTVT.

V usage is TRBV10-3 and J usage is TRBJ1-1, with 8 bases that match TRBD1. The CDR3 sequence is 16 residues long. V lost 0 bases, J lost 6 bases, and 9 bases stayed unmatched. Germline CDR1 ENHRY, CDR2 SYGVKD. As DNA, the CDR3 is TGTGCCATCAGTGAGTCGAGGGACAGGTCTGCCTCTGAAGCTTTCTTT. Protein product: CAISESRDRSASEAFF.

The chain couples TRBV11-2 to TRBJ1-6; perhaps TRBD1 as D (6 bases). The CDR3 length is 16 residues. CDR1 and CDR2 (germline): SGHAT, FQNNGV. The V gene lost 0 bases and the J gene lost 10 bases, with 16 bases spanning the gap. The CDR3 DNA sequence: TGTGCCAGCAGCTTAGATTGGGCAGGGGAGGGCTCACCCCTCCACTTT. Translating gives CASSLDWAGEGSPLHF. The whole variable domain, filled in from reference TRBV11-2 and TRBJ1-6, reads EAGVAQSPRYKIIEKRQSVAFWCNPISGHATLYWYQQILGQGPKLLIQFQNNGVVDDSQLPKDRFSAERLKGVDSTLKIQPAKLEDSAVYLCASSLDWAGEGSPLHFGNGTRLTVT.

The CDR3, as DNA: TGTGCCAGCAGCCCCTTCAGGGGGTTCGGGCAGCCCCAGCATTTT. Its protein product is CASSPFRGFGQPQHF. V usage is TRBV7-2 and J usage is TRBJ1-5, with 7 bases that match TRBD1. This CDR3 region has 15 residues. CDR1 is SGHTA and CDR2 is FQGNSA in the germline V gene. V shed 5 bases, J shed 7 bases, and the junction held 11 bases outside the gene matches.

The chain couples TRBV19 to TRBJ1-1; the match to TRBD1 covers 9 bases. Trimming cost V 6 bases and J 5 bases; bases outside gene matches: 13. CDR1 is LNHDA and CDR2 is SQIVND in the germline V gene (reference sequence). This CDR3 comprises 16 residues. The CDR3 coding sequence is TGTGCCAGTAGGAAACTCCCCGGGACAGGGAGGACTGAAGCTTTCTTT. It encodes CASRKLPGTGRTEAFF. Full variable domain (outside the CDR3, taken from reference TRBV19 and TRBJ1-1): DGGITQSPKYLFRKEGQNVTLSCEQNLNHDAMYWYRQDPGQGLRLIYYSQIVNDFQKGDIAEGYSVSREKKESFPLTVTSAQKNPTAFYLCASRKLPGTGRTEAFFGQGTRLTVV.

V gene TRBV30 combines with J gene TRBJ1-1; possibly TRBD1 for D (6 bases). The CDR3 runs 14 residues. Germline V gives CDR1 GTSNPN, CDR2 SVGIG (reference sequence). Trimming shortened V by 2 bases and J by 2 bases, and 12 bases separated the two germline ends. The CDR3 coding sequence is TGTGCCTGGAGTAAAGGGACACCTAACACTGAAGCTTTCTTT. Translation: CAWSKGTPNTEAFF.

V is TRBV2 and J is TRBJ2-2; 7 bases agree with TRBD1. V was pared by 6 bases and J by 0 bases, with 1 base of the junction left unmatched. The CDR3 spans 14 residues. The germline CDR1 and CDR2 sequences are SNHLY and FYNNEI. The CDR3 DNA follows: TGTGCCAGCAGACAGGGGCCGAACACCGGGGAGCTGTTTTTT. Translating it yields CASRQGPNTGELFF.

This chain joins TRBV24-1 and TRBJ1-2, with D uncertain. This CDR3 comprises 12 residues. Germline V gene lookup returns CDR1 KGHDR and CDR2 SFDVKD. V was clipped by 12 bases and J by 9 bases, with 19 bases between them. CDR3 bases: TGTGCCGCCTCTGAAAGGAGGCGAAGCTACACCTTC. It yields the protein CAASERRRSYTF.

The J gene is TRBJ2-5, the V gene TRBV19; 8 bases fit TRBD2. Per germline, CDR1 LNHDA and CDR2 SQIVND (reference sequence). With V trimmed by 1 base and J by 3 bases, 13 bases remained unmatched. The CDR3 consists of 18 residues. CDR3 DNA: TGTGCCAGTAGTATAGGATCTAGCGGGTTTTCCCGCAAAGAGACCCAGTACTTC. Translated, it gives CASSIGSSGFSRKETQYF.

V usage is TRBV28 and J usage is TRBJ2-7, with TRBD1 as a possible D gene (5 bases). The CDR3 runs to 14 residues. Trimming took off 2 bases at V and 2 bases at J, with 10 bases between the two ends. In germline, CDR1 is MDHEN, CDR2 SYDVKM. The CDR3 nucleotides read TGTGCCAGCAGTTTAGCGCAGGACACCTACGAGCAGTACTTC. It specifies CASSLAQDTYEQYF.

The count of this clone is one. V and J are TRBV9 and TRBJ2-1, with TRBD2 as a possible D gene (5 bases). The CDR3 consists of 14 residues. Trimming shortened V by 0 bases and J by 7 bases, and 11 bases separated the two germline ends. CDR1 and CDR2 (germline): SGDLS, YYNGEE. CDR3: CASSVDLGKNEQFF. In DNA, the CDR3 is TGTGCCAGCAGCGTAGATCTCGGGAAGAATGAGCAGTTCTTC.

The rearrangement joins TRBV5-4 to TRBJ1-2; 8 positions agree with TRBD1. Germline V gene lookup returns CDR1 SGHNT and CDR2 YYREEE (reference sequence). The CDR3 totals 15 residues. Trimming removed 4 bases from V and 0 bases from J; junction bases left unmatched: 5. The CDR3, as DNA: TGTGCCAGCAGCGCCGGACAGGGTTCTAACTATGGCTACACCTTC. It encodes CASSAGQGSNYGYTF. Based on the CDR3 plus reference TRBV5-4 and TRBJ1-2, the full variable domain is ETGVTQSPTHLIKTRGQQVTLRCSSQSGHNTVSWYQQALGQGPQFIFQYYREEENGRGNFPPRFSGLQFPNYSSELNVNALELDDSALYLCASSAGQGSNYGYTFGSGTRLTVV.

The chain employs TRBV20-1 and TRBJ1-1; D is uncertain. From germline, CDR1 is DFQATT and CDR2 SNEGSKA (reference sequence). The length of the CDR3 is 12 residues. V was cut by 3 bases and J by 0 bases, with 5 bases left in between. CDR3 sequence: CSASQMNTEAFF. CDR3 nucleotide sequence: TGCAGTGCTAGTCAGATGAACACTGAAGCTTTCTTT.

The rearrangement links TRBV6-5 to TRBJ2-3, with 8 nucleotides matching TRBD2. With V trimmed by 5 bases and J by 2 bases, 3 bases remained unmatched. CDR3 length: 14 amino acids. Per germline, CDR1 MNHEY and CDR2 SVGAGI. The CDR3 reads CASSPSGYTDTQYF. CDR3 bases: TGTGCCAGCAGTCCTAGCGGGTACACAGATACGCAGTATTTT.